The sequence of this T cell receptor beta chain was determined in a study of CD8+ T cells in alopecia areata. Study-wide results and caveats: Scalp sample data also include resident alphabeta T cells from normal skin. Lesional tissue from the scalp (especially in alopecia totalis/universalis) showed higher clonality than normal scalp.

This clone was seen only a few times. Its target is not known. Germline trimming cut 4 bases from V and 10 bases from J; bases unmatched to any gene: 10. The CDR3 consists of 13 residues. CDR1 GTSNPN and CDR2 SVGIG come from the germline V gene (reference sequence). As the sequencing template, cDNA was produced by extracting RNA and reverse transcribing it. Libraries were prepared by immunoSEQ multiplex PCR; TCRdb keeps only in-frame clonotypes and omits some of them. The data contain 150,000 or so clones, 55% to 65% of them singletons. Both CD4+ and CD8+ T cells were separated by sorting PBMCs. The chain employs TRBV30 and TRBJ1-1; 9 nucleotides agree with TRBD1. The material sequenced was CD4+ T cells sorted from blood. This TCR derives from a human donor in good health. This CDR3 reads CAWTGTGNWAAFF. CDR3 DNA sequence: TGTGCCTGGACCGGGACAGGGAACTGGGCAGCTTTCTTT.